This T cell receptor beta chain is from a study of T cell repertoires in cytomegalovirus infection (dated by TCRdb to 2018 to 2020). Regarding the study in general: Donor HLA type was relevant to the analysis, because carriage of CMV infection together with the matching HLA type was indicated by public TCR beta signatures. On the study overall, not on this receptor specifically: The ex vivo response was dominated by HLA-C-restricted CMV-specific TCR beta clonotypes, which also provided the single most frequent clonotype in two of eight donors. Carriers of CMV infection plus the relevant HLA type were discriminated by the cumulative frequency of public TCR beta family members in the study cohort and in an independent approximately 360-donor cohort.

This clonotype has a count of ten or more. This clone's antigen is unknown. Base qualities are not at hand, and no much larger clone is one base apart. Sequenced on an Illumina HiSeq 1500. Starting from the raw public reads, TCRdb applied fastp trimming at Q25, assembled clones with MiXCR and retained in-frame beta chains. When rows share a CDR3 protein, they turn into one entry using the most common DNA and genes. This sample comprises 450,000 to 650,000 distinct CDR3 sequences, approximately 26% of them detected only once. The ten largest account for about 13% of the sample. Inclusive of the bounding cysteine and phenylalanine, the CDR3 is 14 residues long. Left in the record is the CDR3 DNA by itself, 42 bases read in frame from the first base. CDR1 and CDR2, per the germline V gene, are SGHTA and FQGNSA. V loses 3 bases, J loses 8 bases, and the germline ends lie 14 bases apart.

The rearranged segments are TRBV7-2 and TRBJ2-1, with the D gene uncertain. The source is a human donor in good health (CMV status not recorded). Some clones in this sample may be carry-over from other donors' samples. The sample comprised PBMCs. CDR3 protein: CASSFGRLSDEQFF. The DNA sequence is TGTGCCAGCAGCTTTGGACGCCTCTCGGATGAGCAGTTCTTC.